These 17 T cell receptor beta chains were all obtained from the same sample, sequenced in a study of shared clonotypes between healthy human individuals. Clones were read by immunoSEQ multiplex PCR, and TCRdb kept only the in-frame ones, dropping some. The sample holds nearly 2 million clones, about 95% seen once. The naive CD8 population came from CD45RO-negative cells selected for CCR7, without terminally differentiated effector memory CD45RA+ cells. Sequences were obtained from naive CD8+ T cells sorted from blood. These TCRs come from a man younger than 35 in good health.

The genes are TRBV6-4 and TRBJ2-7; the D gene is possibly TRBD2 (6 bases). The CDR3 consists of 14 residues. Trimming pared 2 bases from V and 6 bases from J, leaving 14 bases between. Germline assignment: CDR1 MRHNA and CDR2 SNTAGT. The CDR3 coding sequence is TGTGCCAGCAGTGACCCGGAGGGTTGGGGCGAGCAGTACTTC. It specifies CASSDPEGWGEQYF.

The V gene is TRBV11-2, the J gene TRBJ2-7; 8 bases map to TRBD2. The germline V gene encodes CDR1 SGHAT and CDR2 FQNNGV. The ends lost 0 bases at V and 5 bases at J; junction bases unmatched: 3. The CDR3 is made up of 14 amino acids. CDR3 amino acids: CASSLDPGGNEQYF. CDR3 DNA sequence: TGTGCCAGCAGCTTAGATCCGGGAGGGAACGAGCAGTACTTC.

About this clone itself: This sample includes further DNA sequences coding for the same CDR3. CDR3 loop: CASSLGPNTGELFF. As DNA, the CDR3 is TGTGCCAGCAGCCTGGGACCGAACACCGGGGAGCTGTTTTTT. The chain links TRBV5-6 to TRBJ2-2; D is tentatively TRBD1 or TRBD2 (5 bases each). The V gene's germline CDR1 is SGHDT and CDR2 YYEEEE. Trimming left V 4 bases short and J 0 bases short, with 7 bases between. CDR3 length equals 14 residues.

This CDR3 reads CASSPGTGIDDEQFF. The DNA of the CDR3 is TGTGCCAGCAGCCCCGGGACAGGGATTGACGATGAGCAGTTCTTC. This chain links TRBV6-5 with TRBJ2-1; 9 bases match TRBD1. Per germline, CDR1 MNHEY and CDR2 SVGAGI. The CDR3 length is 15 residues. V lost 6 bases to trimming and J lost 8 bases; unmatched junction nucleotides: 11.

This sequence joins TRBV12-1 and TRBJ2-7; whether TRBD1, the table's D call, matches the DNA was not checked. TRBV12-1 is classified as a pseudogene. The CDR3 is made up of 15 amino acids. CDR3 amino acids: CASSIRQGIAYEQYF. The CDR3 DNA follows: TGTGCCAGCAGCATCCGACAGGGCATTGCCTACGAGCAGTACTTC.

The V gene is TRBV19, the J gene TRBJ2-3, with D unclear. In germline, CDR1 is LNHDA, CDR2 SQIVND (reference sequence). CDR3 length: 15 residues. The V end was cut by 0 bases, the J end by 2 bases, with 9 bases between. DNA for the CDR3: TGTGCCAGTAGTATAGACCCCCGGCCCACAGATACGCAGTATTTT. This gives the protein CASSIDPRPTDTQYF.

The chain is built from TRBV28 and TRBJ2-7, with a weak D call TRBD1 (5 bases). This CDR3 is 13 amino acids long. The germline V and J ends were trimmed by 3 bases and 6 bases, with 12 bases remaining between them. CDR1 MDHEN and CDR2 SYDVKM come from the germline V gene. The CDR3 coding sequence is TGTGCCAGCAGTTTCCAGGGTTGGTTCGAGCAGTACTTC. It is translated as CASSFQGWFEQYF.

Comment on this clone: At the DNA level, this CDR3 is encoded by other sequences in the same sample as well. This chain joins TRBV19 and TRBJ1-5; the D is unclear. Germline lookup yields CDR1 LNHDA and CDR2 SQIVND (reference sequence). Trimming took 3 bases from V and 5 from J, leaving 5 bases between them. This CDR3 comprises 12 residues. CDR3 nucleotide sequence: TGTGCCAGTAGTATTCCGGATCAGCCCCAGCATTTT. This translates into CASSIPDQPQHF.

J is TRBJ2-1 and V is TRBV9, with a tentative D call TRBD2 (6 bases). Looked up from germline, CDR1 is SGDLS and CDR2 is YYNGEE. Trimming took off 0 bases at V and 4 bases at J, with 11 bases between the two ends. The CDR3 has 15 amino acids. The DNA for the CDR3 is TGTGCCAGCAGCGTAGACGCGGGAAGATACAATGAGCAGTTCTTC. Protein product: CASSVDAGRYNEQFF.

The chain links TRBV11-2 to TRBJ2-3, with no clear D. The V gene lost 0 bases and the J gene lost 6 bases, with 10 bases spanning the gap. Per germline, CDR1 SGHAT and CDR2 FQNNGV. The CDR3 has 14 amino acids. The CDR3 is CASSLDPGADTQYF. The CDR3 region has the DNA TGTGCCAGCAGCTTAGATCCAGGCGCGGATACGCAGTATTTT.

The J gene is TRBJ2-3, the V gene TRBV9; no clear D gene. CDR3 length: 14 amino acids. Germline lookup yields CDR1 SGDLS and CDR2 YYNGEE. The V and J ends lost 2 bases and 1 base respectively, with 8 bases between them. CDR3 protein: CASSVESGTDTQYF. DNA of the CDR3: TGTGCCAGCAGCGTGGAGTCAGGCACAGATACGCAGTATTTT.

The chain links TRBV2 to TRBJ2-5, with 7 nucleotides matching TRBD2. This CDR3 comprises 16 residues. The germline CDR1 and CDR2 sequences are SNHLY and FYNNEI. Trimming at V came to 3 bases and at J to 5 bases, leaving 12 bases not matched to a gene. Here the CDR3 DNA reads TGTGCCAGCAGTGACTTCGCGGGGGAAAGAGAGGAGACCCAGTACTTC. Translation: CASSDFAGEREETQYF.

CDR3 nucleotide sequence: TGTGCCAGCAGTTTCCTCACCCCGACAGGGGGCATGGGGGAGACCCAGTACTTC. Its translation is CASSFLTPTGGMGETQYF. J is TRBJ2-5 and V is TRBV27; 10 bases map to TRBD1. This CDR3 has 18 amino acids. V lost 3 bases to trimming and J lost 5 bases; unmatched junction nucleotides: 15. CDR1 is MNHEY and CDR2 is SMNVEV in the germline V gene (reference sequence).

This clone occurred once. The chain recombines TRBV19 with TRBJ2-2; no reliable D call. This CDR3 region has 14 residues. Germline V lookup: CDR1 LNHDA, CDR2 SQIVND (reference sequence). V shed 1 base and J shed 3 bases, with 6 bases lying between them. Here the CDR3 reads CASSIASYTGELFF. The CDR3 DNA is TGTGCCAGTAGTATAGCCTCCTACACCGGGGAGCTGTTTTTT.

This clone was seen once. The gene calls are TRBV5-1 and TRBJ2-2; D is perhaps TRBD1 or TRBD2 (5 bases each). Trimming stripped 4 bases from V and 3 bases from J, with 13 bases between. CDR1 and CDR2 (germline): SGHRS, YFSETQ. There are 15 residues in the CDR3. The CDR3 loop is CASSHGTYDTGELFF. The CDR3 nucleotides read TGCGCCAGCAGCCACGGGACCTACGACACCGGGGAGCTGTTTTTT.

This chain joins TRBV5-8 and TRBJ2-7; D could derive from TRBD1 or TRBD2 (5 bases each). There are 12 residues in the CDR3. V was trimmed by 7 bases and J by 6 bases, leaving 14 bases between them. CDR1 is SGHTS and CDR2 is YDEGEE in the germline V gene. The CDR3 region has the DNA TGTGCCAGCGGGACGGGGCTACTCGAGCAGTACTTC. It yields the protein CASGTGLLEQYF. Together with reference TRBV5-8 and TRBJ2-7, the CDR3 gives the full variable domain: EAGVTQSPTHLIKTRGQQATLRCSPISGHTSVYWYQQALGLGLQFLLWYDEGEERNRGNFPPRFSGRQFPNYSSELNVNALELEDSALYLCASGTGLLEQYFGPGTRLTVT.

With regard to this clone: Within the sample, other DNA sequences also encode this same CDR3. This chain joins TRBV6-5 and TRBJ1-1, with TRBD1 as a possible D gene (5 bases). The CDR3 extends over 14 amino acids. Trimming cost V 6 bases and J 4 bases, with 15 bases left between them. Germline CDR1 reads MNHEY; CDR2 reads SVGAGI. The CDR3 sequence is CASSLRVESTEAFF. The CDR3 DNA reads as TGTGCCAGCAGCCTCAGGGTGGAGAGCACTGAAGCTTTCTTT.